This T cell receptor beta chain was profiled in a study of cytomegalovirus exposure and HLA in healthy donors. At the level of the study: Among around 170 million T cells, an earlier analysis found roughly 110 million unique TCR beta sequences.

With V trimmed by 4 bases and J by 4 bases, 13 bases remained unmatched. Germline V gene data show CDR1 as SQVTM and CDR2 as ANQGSEA. CDR3 length: 17 amino acids. This clone was counted a few times. What it binds is unknown. Study-level results: In a later analysis, a missense DCLRE1C variant was linked to TCR beta V- and J-gene trimming.

Vbeta (60) and Jbeta (13) primers were used in the PCR. Assay used: immunoSEQ multiplex PCR; TCRdb lists only in-frame clones, some missing. This table holds approximately 150,000 clones, about 80% found once. Sequencing used PBMCs. The TCR sequence derives from a young woman in good health and CMV-seropositive. The chain has TRBV29-1 and TRBJ2-1, with 10 bases matching TRBD2. The CDR3 DNA reads TGCAGCGTTGGGGAGACCTCTCTAGCGGGGGTATACAATGAGCAGTTCTTC. This sequence encodes CSVGETSLAGVYNEQFF.